One sample yielded the 28 T cell receptor beta chains listed below, sequenced in a study of T cell responses to AZD1222 COVID-19 vaccine. Clones were read by immunoSEQ multiplex PCR, and TCRdb kept only the in-frame ones, dropping some. The sample yields around 140,000 clones, approximately 88% seen once. The material sequenced was peripheral blood, taken on day 0 of AZD1222 vaccination. These receptors were taken from an adult in good health.

V and J are TRBV6-6 and TRBJ2-1; D perhaps matches TRBD2 (6 bases). The germline V gene has CDR1 MNHNY and CDR2 SVGAGI (reference sequence). The CDR3 has 16 amino acids. With 7 bases removed from V and 0 bases from J, the gap between germline ends came to 16 bases. The CDR3 loop reads CASTTRGGSSYNEQFF. CDR3 bases: TGTGCCAGCACCACTCGGGGAGGAAGCTCCTACAATGAGCAGTTCTTC.

V usage is TRBV4-2 and J usage is TRBJ2-2; D gene uncertain. Trimming removed 0 bases at V and 8 bases at J, with 4 bases between. CDR1 LGHNA and CDR2 YNFKEQ come from the germline V gene. The CDR3 runs 12 residues. The DNA for the CDR3 is TGTGCCAGCAGCCAAGACTGGGGGGAGCTGTTTTTT. It is translated as CASSQDWGELFF.

CDR3: CASSQGLGLNTEAFF. The CDR3, as DNA: TGTGCCAGCAGCCAAGGGCTTGGATTGAACACTGAAGCTTTCTTT. The chain couples TRBV3-1 (or the pseudogene TRBV3-2) to TRBJ1-1; D unresolved. From germline, CDR1 is LGHDT and CDR2 YNNKEL (reference sequence). Trimming cost V 1 base and J 0 bases, with 9 bases left between them. The CDR3 length is 15 residues.

As DNA, the CDR3 is TGTGCCATCAGTGCAGTGACGGTGGGGGCTGAAGCTTTCTTT. Its translation: CAISAVTVGAEAFF. The chain is built from TRBV10-3 and TRBJ1-1, with D possibly being TRBD1 (5 bases). Per the germline V gene, CDR1 is ENHRY and CDR2 is SYGVKD. Trimming pared 4 bases from V and 6 bases from J, leaving 15 bases between. The CDR3 runs to 14 residues.

The chain is built from TRBV18 and TRBJ1-1, with D perhaps TRBD1 (6 bases). CDR3 length equals 16 residues. Germline CDR1 KGHSH, CDR2 LQKENI. The ends were cut back, 3 bases at V and 5 bases at J, with 19 bases in the middle. The DNA of the CDR3 is TGTGCCAGCTCACCCGGGGCCTCCGGGGGCCAGACTGAAGCTTTCTTT. This encodes CASSPGASGGQTEAFF.

V is TRBV3-1 (or the pseudogene TRBV3-2) and J is TRBJ1-5; D is unresolved. The CDR3 is 12 residues long. Germline-derived CDR1 and CDR2 are LGHDT and YNNKEL (reference sequence). The V gene lost 3 bases and the J gene lost 9 bases, with 9 bases spanning the gap. The CDR3 region has the DNA TGTGCCAGCAGCCAGCCCGGTCGGCCCCAGCATTTT. It specifies CASSQPGRPQHF.

This rearrangement joins TRBV7-2 to TRBJ2-7; weak D call: TRBD2 (7 bases). The V end lost 4 bases, the J end lost 5 bases, and 15 bases lay between the germline ends. CDR3 length: 14 residues. The V gene's germline CDR1 is SGHTA and CDR2 FQGNSA. CDR3 sequence reads: CASSWGGLRNEQYF. CDR3 DNA: TGTGCCAGCAGCTGGGGGGGCCTAAGAAACGAGCAGTACTTC.

The genes are TRBV6-5 and TRBJ1-1; tentatively, D is TRBD1 (5 bases). The germline V gene encodes CDR1 MNHEY and CDR2 SVGAGI. This CDR3 is built from 14 residues. V was clipped by 2 bases and J by 5 bases, with 12 bases between them. The CDR3 bases are TGTGCCAGCAGTTACACTCAAGGGGAAACTGAAGCTTTCTTT. Its protein is CASSYTQGETEAFF.

The V call is TRBV19, the J call TRBJ2-7, with 8 bases aligning to TRBD1. Germline CDR1 reads LNHDA; CDR2 reads SQIVND (reference sequence). V was pared by 8 bases and J by 3 bases, with 9 bases of the junction left unmatched. The CDR3 spans 14 residues. CDR3 DNA: TGTGCCAGTCTAGGGACAGGAGAGGGCTACGAGCAGTACTTC. Residues: CASLGTGEGYEQYF.

V usage is TRBV7-9 and J usage is TRBJ1-6; D possibly corresponds to TRBD1 (5 bases). V dropped 1 base and J dropped 7 bases, with 14 bases sitting between them. This CDR3 has 16 amino acids. Germline CDR1 reads SEHNR; CDR2 reads FQNEAQ (reference sequence). CDR3 coding DNA: TGTGCCAGCAGCTTAGAAGGGCAGGGACCGAATTCACCCCTCCACTTT. This gives the protein CASSLEGQGPNSPLHF.

The chain has TRBV3-1 (or the pseudogene TRBV3-2) and TRBJ1-1; no clear D gene. The CDR3 has 11 residues. Germline V CDR1 and CDR2: LGHDT, YNNKEL (reference sequence). The V end lost 8 bases, the J end lost 4 bases, and 8 bases lay between the germline ends. CDR3 protein: CASGVGTEAFF. The CDR3 DNA reads TGTGCCAGCGGGGTGGGCACTGAAGCTTTCTTT.

The chain is built from TRBV29-1 and TRBJ2-7; TRBD1 is a possible D gene (6 bases). V lost 4 bases, J lost 7 bases, and 17 bases lay in between. CDR1 is SQVTM and CDR2 is ANQGSEA in the germline V gene. This CDR3 is built from 13 residues. CDR3 nucleotide sequence: TGCAGCGTTGTGAGGGGGACGACCGGTGAGCAGTACTTC. The encoded protein is CSVVRGTTGEQYF.

The CDR3 sequence is CSASRVGSPLHF. The CDR3 DNA reads as TGCAGTGCTAGTAGGGTTGGGTCACCCCTCCACTTT. V and J are TRBV20-1 and TRBJ1-6; D gene unclear. V lost 3 bases to trimming and J lost 10 bases, with 10 bases between them. The CDR3 is made up of 12 amino acids. CDR1 is DFQATT and CDR2 is SNEGSKA in the germline V gene (reference sequence).

V usage is TRBV5-1 and J usage is TRBJ2-3, with D uncertain. The CDR3 spans 15 residues. Per the germline V gene, CDR1 is SGHRS and CDR2 is YFSETQ. The V end was cut by 2 bases, the J end by 2 bases, with 12 bases between. Here the CDR3 DNA reads TGCGCCAGCAGCTTAAGGCTACCTAACACAGATACGCAGTATTTT. Translation gives CASSLRLPNTDTQYF.

This clone showed up just once. The CDR3 here is CASSIRETQYF. Written as DNA, the CDR3 is TGTGCCAGCAGCATACGAGAGACCCAGTACTTC. The genes are TRBV3-1 (or the pseudogene TRBV3-2) and TRBJ2-5; no reliable D call. The CDR3 loop spans 11 amino acids. The germline V and J ends were trimmed by 5 bases and 4 bases, with 5 bases remaining between them. Germline V CDR1 and CDR2: LGHDT, YNNKEL (reference sequence).

This clone appeared a single time. The chain carries TRBV6-1 and TRBJ2-3, with 7 positions matching TRBD2. Germline V gene lookup returns CDR1 MNHNS and CDR2 SASEGT. The CDR3 has 16 amino acids. J gave up 0 bases and V 3 bases, and 6 bases lay outside the gene matches. The CDR3 DNA sequence: TGTGCCAGCAGTGACTTGAGCGGGGTTAGCACAGATACGCAGTATTTT. Translating it yields CASSDLSGVSTDTQYF.

The chain recombines TRBV21-1 with TRBJ1-1. TRBV21-1 is noted as a pseudogene. The CDR3 spans 11 residues. The CDR3 DNA reads as TGTGCCAGCAGCGGTGGGAATGAAGCTTTCTTT. Its translation is CASSGGNEAFF.

The CDR3 DNA reads TGTGCCTGGAGTGCCGCCCTCCCTTGGGCCCAGCATTTT. This gives the protein CAWSAALPWAQHF. The chain recombines TRBV30 with TRBJ1-5; no definite D call. The length of the CDR3 is 13 residues. Trimming shortened V by 1 base and J by 11 bases, and 15 bases separated the two germline ends. Germline CDR1 reads GTSNPN; CDR2 reads SVGIG (reference sequence).

The chain couples TRBV7-2 to TRBJ2-1; 8 positions agree with TRBD2. The CDR3 consists of 15 residues. V dropped 2 bases and J dropped 12; count of bases not matched to a gene: 12. Germline V gene data show CDR1 as SGHTA and CDR2 as FQGNSA. CDR3 sequence (DNA): TGTGCCAGCAGCTTATATGTCCGGGGGGGCCTAGGGCAGTTCTTC. It translates to CASSLYVRGGLGQFF.

This chain connects TRBV6-6 to TRBJ1-1; no definite D call. This CDR3 has 15 residues. The V and J ends lost 6 bases and 2 bases respectively, with 16 bases between them. The germline V gene has CDR1 MNHNY and CDR2 SVGAGI (reference sequence). The CDR3, as DNA: TGTGCCAGCAGGTTGACCGCAGGTCTCAACACTGAAGCTTTCTTT. It encodes CASRLTAGLNTEAFF.

The chain has TRBV6-5 and TRBJ2-7; D ambiguous. Per germline, CDR1 MNHEY and CDR2 SVGAGI. The CDR3 consists of 16 residues. V was pared by 0 bases and J by 3 bases, with 15 bases between. CDR3 protein: CASSYSTPGPFYEQYF. The CDR3 nucleotides read TGTGCCAGCAGTTACTCGACGCCAGGCCCTTTCTACGAGCAGTACTTC.

The chain couples TRBV19 to TRBJ1-5; D remains unclear. This CDR3 is built from 15 residues. The germline V gene encodes CDR1 LNHDA and CDR2 SQIVND (reference sequence). V was pared by 7 bases and J by 3 bases, with 16 bases between. CDR3 DNA sequence: TGTGCCAGTAAGAAAAGCGGTGGACTCAATCAGCCCCAGCATTTT. Translating gives CASKKSGGLNQPQHF.

This chain links TRBV19 with TRBJ1-1; D remains ambiguous. The germline CDR1 and CDR2 sequences are LNHDA and SQIVND (reference sequence). The CDR3 is made up of 14 amino acids. Trimming left V 6 bases short and J 2 bases short, with 13 bases between. The CDR3: CASRAGPLNTEAFF. The CDR3 DNA is TGTGCCAGTAGGGCCGGACCCCTAAACACTGAAGCTTTCTTT. Variable domain in full (rest from reference TRBV19 and TRBJ1-1): DGGITQSPKYLFRKEGQNVTLSCEQNLNHDAMYWYRQDPGQGLRLIYYSQIVNDFQKGDIAEGYSVSREKKESFPLTVTSAQKNPTAFYLCASRAGPLNTEAFFGQGTRLTVV.

The CDR3 DNA reads TGTGCCTCTCGGGCGGACACTGAAGCTTTCTTT. Its translation: CASRADTEAFF. The V call is TRBV12-3 or TRBV12-4, the J call TRBJ1-1; D gene ambiguous. CDR3 length equals 11 residues. V was pared by 11 bases and J by 3 bases, with 10 bases between.

The chain joins TRBV6-6 to TRBJ1-3; D remains ambiguous. Germline values: CDR1 MNHNY, CDR2 SVGAGI (reference sequence). V gave up 6 bases and J gave up 0 bases, with 9 bases separating them. There are 14 residues in the CDR3. For the CDR3, the DNA is TGTGCCAGCAGGACCGTCAGCTCTGGAAACACCATATATTTT. Translating it yields CASRTVSSGNTIYF.

This chain joins TRBV5-3 and TRBJ1-5, with D maybe TRBD1 (6 bases). TRBV5-3 qualifies as an ORF whose function is uncertain. This CDR3 has 15 residues. Trimming took 4 bases from V and 6 from J, leaving 17 bases between them. This chain's CDR3 is CARSARTARGQPQHF. CDR3 DNA sequence: TGTGCCAGAAGCGCCCGGACAGCCCGGGGTCAGCCCCAGCATTTT.

The chain couples TRBV4-3 to TRBJ1-1, with D uncertain. The CDR3 sequence is 14 residues long. V was shortened by 2 bases and J by 6 bases, with 13 bases between the two germline ends. Germline CDR1 is LGHNA and CDR2 is YSLEER. The CDR3 DNA reads as TGCGCCAGCAGCCAATTTGGACTCGGACCTGAAGCTTTCTTT. It yields the protein CASSQFGLGPEAFF.

In its sample, this clone was seen once. CDR3 in DNA: TGTGCCAGCAGTGTAGTGGCGAGGGGTGGCTACACCTTC. Translated: CASSVVARGGYTF. The V call is TRBV2, the J call TRBJ1-2; perhaps TRBD1 as D (5 bases). Trimming shortened V by 4 bases and J by 7 bases, and 13 bases separated the two germline ends. The CDR3 has 13 residues. The germline gives CDR1 SNHLY, CDR2 FYNNEI.